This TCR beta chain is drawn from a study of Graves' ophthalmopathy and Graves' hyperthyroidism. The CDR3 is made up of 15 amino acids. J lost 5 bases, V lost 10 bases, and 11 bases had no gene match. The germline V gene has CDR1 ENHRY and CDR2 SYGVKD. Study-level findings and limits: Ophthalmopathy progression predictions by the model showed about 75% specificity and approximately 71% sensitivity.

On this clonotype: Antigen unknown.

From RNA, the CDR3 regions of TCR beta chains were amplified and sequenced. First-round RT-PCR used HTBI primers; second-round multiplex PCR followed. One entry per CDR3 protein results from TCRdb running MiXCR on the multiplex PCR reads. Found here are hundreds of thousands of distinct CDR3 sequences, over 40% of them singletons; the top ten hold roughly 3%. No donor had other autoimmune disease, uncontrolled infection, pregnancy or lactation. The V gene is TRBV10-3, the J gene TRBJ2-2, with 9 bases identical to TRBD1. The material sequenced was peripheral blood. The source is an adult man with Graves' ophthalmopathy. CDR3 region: CASSSDRGRTGELFF. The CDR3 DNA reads TGTGCCAGTTCCTCGGACAGGGGCCGTACCGGGGAGCTGTTTTTT.